This T cell receptor (beta chain) was observed in a study of OX40 agonist ivuxolimab in advanced cancers. Study in general: Patients were dosed with the agonistic anti-OX40 (CD134) antibody ivuxolimab. Study results and caveats: Partial responders dosed at 0.1-3.0 mg/kg displayed clonal expansion ranking among the lowest. No determination was made of the antigen specificity of the expanded peripheral T cells.

In the case of this clone: Its target is unknown.

The assay was immunoSEQ multiplex PCR, and TCRdb's table has in-frame clones only and misses some. Of about 79,000 clones listed, about nine tenths are singletons. After removal of 4 bases from V and 1 base from J, the junction contained 3 bases not matched to a gene. CDR1 SGHNT and CDR2 YYREEE come from the germline V gene (reference sequence). The length of the CDR3 is 14 residues. This TCR came from an adult with an advanced solid tumor such as melanoma, head and neck, liver or kidney cancer. The V gene is TRBV5-4, the J gene TRBJ2-5, with TRBD1 matching 8 bases. The sample was CD4+ or CD8+ T cells sorted from blood, taken in a trial of the OX40 agonist ivuxolimab. CDR3 nucleotide sequence: TGTGCCAGCAGCGACAGGGGCGTCCAAGAGACCCAGTACTTC. Protein sequence: CASSDRGVQETQYF.